Listed here are 18 T cell receptor beta chains from one sample, sequenced in a study of T cells in Graves' hyperthyroidism and ophthalmopathy. There were TCR beta CDR3 regions amplified from RNA transcripts. HTBI primers drove first-round RT-PCR of the TCR CDR3. Each CDR3 protein is one row after TCRdb ran MiXCR on the multiplex PCR reads. Of around 250,000 distinct CDR3 sequences listed, 13% to 15% are singletons. The material sequenced was blood. The receptors derive from a woman in her thirties or forties with Graves' hyperthyroidism that later progressed to Graves' ophthalmopathy.

The V call is TRBV6-1, the J call TRBJ1-6; possibly TRBD1 for D (5 bases). V was trimmed by 7 bases and J by 0 bases, leaving 7 bases between them. This CDR3 spans 14 amino acids. Germline V gives CDR1 MNHNS, CDR2 SASEGT. The CDR3 protein is CASTDSSYNSPLHF. CDR3 bases: TGTGCCAGCACAGACAGCTCCTATAATTCACCCCTCCACTTT.

CDR3 region: CASSEGLREQYF. In DNA, the CDR3 is TGTGCCAGCAGCGAGGGACTGCGGGAGCAGTACTTC. The chain is built from TRBV5-4 and TRBJ2-7; D possibly corresponds to TRBD2 (6 bases). The CDR3 has 12 residues. The V end was cut by 4 bases, the J end by 7 bases, with 12 bases between. Germline CDR1 reads SGHNT; CDR2 reads YYREEE (reference sequence).

The genes are TRBV3-1 and TRBJ1-1, with TRBD1 matching 7 bases. The V gene's germline CDR1 is LGHDT and CDR2 YNNKEL (reference sequence). Losses at the gene ends were 6 bases for V and 5 bases for J; bases not matched to a gene: 3. There are 12 residues in the CDR3. CDR3 nucleotides: TGTGCCAGCAGGAAACAGGGGACTGAAGCTTTCTTT. Translating it yields CASRKQGTEAFF.

This clonotype was picked up many times. The chain is built from TRBV5-1 and TRBJ2-7; 8 positions agree with TRBD1. Trimming at V came to 4 bases and at J to 3 bases, leaving 9 bases not matched to a gene. Germline assignment: CDR1 SGHRS and CDR2 YFSETQ. The CDR3 contains 15 residues. This CDR3 reads CASSKPGTGVYEQYF. The CDR3 bases are TGCGCCAGCAGCAAACCTGGGACAGGAGTCTACGAGCAGTACTTC.

Many counts were recorded for this clonotype. The V and J genes are TRBV5-5 and TRBJ2-1, with D uncertain. Germline V gives CDR1 SGHKS, CDR2 YYEKEE (reference sequence). This CDR3 has 15 amino acids. The V gene lost 2 bases and the J gene lost 4 bases, with 13 bases spanning the gap. CDR3 sequence (DNA): TGTGCCAGCAGCTTAGACCCCGGATCATACAATGAGCAGTTCTTC. Encoded protein: CASSLDPGSYNEQFF.

In this sample, this clonotype turned up many times. The chain links TRBV11-2 to TRBJ1-1; D uncertain. This CDR3 has 11 residues. From germline, CDR1 is SGHAT and CDR2 FQNNGV. Trimming stripped 2 bases from V and 10 bases from J, with 8 bases between. CDR3 bases: TGTGCCAGCAGCTTAATAGATCGAGCTTTCTTT. Residues: CASSLIDRAFF.

The rearrangement uses TRBV2 and TRBJ2-1; D unresolved. The germline V gene encodes CDR1 SNHLY and CDR2 FYNNEI. The CDR3 runs 13 residues. V lost 2 bases and J 9 bases, leaving 11 bases between the germline ends. CDR3 protein: CASSEILTLEQFF. The CDR3 region has the DNA TGTGCCAGCAGTGAAATACTTACCCTTGAGCAGTTCTTC.

This clonotype has at least ten counts. Here the CDR3 DNA reads TGTGCCAGCAGCGCCCGGACAGGCCTTCCCCCTAACTATGGCTACACCTTC. Translation gives CASSARTGLPPNYGYTF. The rearrangement links TRBV13 to TRBJ1-2, with 7 bases that match TRBD1. CDR3 size: 17 residues. J lost 0 bases, V lost 5 bases, and 12 bases had no gene match. Germline loops: CDR1 PRHDT, CDR2 FYEKMQ (reference sequence).

This clonotype was observed a few times. The V gene is TRBV28, the J gene TRBJ1-5; unclear D gene. Germline V gives CDR1 MDHEN, CDR2 SYDVKM. This CDR3 has 10 amino acids. V lost 5 bases and J lost 5, with 1 base in between. CDR3 sequence reads: CASSDQPQHF. The CDR3 DNA reads as TGTGCCAGCAGTGATCAGCCCCAGCATTTT.

This clonotype was counted only a few times. V and J are TRBV20-1 and TRBJ2-7; 9 bases align to TRBD2. CDR3 length: 14 amino acids. The germline gives CDR1 DFQATT, CDR2 SNEGSKA (reference sequence). V gave up 6 bases and J gave up 6 bases; unmatched junction bases: 12. CDR3 coding DNA: TGCAGTGCCGCAATTCCGGGACTAGCTTCCGAGCAGTACTTC. Its translation is CSAAIPGLASEQYF.

This clonotype was recorded many times. J is TRBJ2-7 and V is TRBV11-2; 7 positions match TRBD2. V lost 2 bases, J lost 0 bases, and 7 bases stayed unmatched. The CDR3 has 16 amino acids. Germline V gene sequence: CDR1 SGHAT, CDR2 FQNNGV. CDR3: CASSLTLALSSYEQYF. CDR3 DNA sequence: TGTGCCAGCAGCTTAACACTAGCGTTGAGCTCCTACGAGCAGTACTTC.

This clonotype occurred many times. This rearrangement joins TRBV3-1 to TRBJ2-7; D is unclear. The V and J ends lost 4 bases and 0 bases respectively, with 10 bases between them. This CDR3 has 14 residues. From germline, CDR1 is LGHDT and CDR2 YNNKEL (reference sequence). The CDR3 loop is CASSPATVSYEQYF. CDR3 bases: TGTGCCAGCAGCCCCGCTACGGTCTCCTACGAGCAGTACTTC.

The rearrangement links TRBV4-1 to TRBJ2-7; D possibly corresponds to TRBD2 (5 bases). The CDR3 length is 13 residues. The V and J ends lost 4 bases and 7 bases respectively, with 14 bases between them. Germline CDR1 and CDR2: MGHRA and YSYEKL. The CDR3 is CASSPRPRGEQYF. The CDR3 bases are TGCGCCAGCAGCCCTCGACCCCGGGGAGAGCAGTACTTC.

This clonotype came up a few times. The V call is TRBV30, the J call TRBJ2-3; 13 bases are a match to TRBD2. The CDR3 has 16 residues. The germline CDR1 and CDR2 sequences are GTSNPN and SVGIG (reference sequence). J gave up 5 bases and V 2 bases, and 7 bases lay outside the gene matches. This chain's CDR3 is CAWSPGTSGIGDTQYF. The CDR3 region has the DNA TGTGCCTGGAGTCCTGGGACTAGCGGGATAGGAGATACGCAGTATTTT.

This clonotype was counted at least ten times. The V call is TRBV20-1, the J call TRBJ2-1; possible D gene TRBD2, 6 bases. Germline V gene sequence: CDR1 DFQATT, CDR2 SNEGSKA (reference sequence). Trimming took off 0 bases at V and 6 bases at J, with 15 bases between the two ends. The CDR3 totals 15 residues. The CDR3 nucleotides are TGCAGTGCTAGAGATTTTAGGACTACCGCCAATGAGCAGTTCTTC. Translated: CSARDFRTTANEQFF.

This clonotype was observed at least ten times. V usage is TRBV19 and J usage is TRBJ1-5, with D tentatively TRBD1 (5 bases). CDR1 is LNHDA, CDR2 SQIVND, per germline (reference sequence). V gave up 3 bases and J gave up 7 bases, with 13 bases separating them. The CDR3 consists of 14 residues. The CDR3 loop is CASSIGRSGQPQHF. The DNA for the CDR3 is TGTGCCAGTAGTATTGGAAGGTCAGGGCAGCCCCAGCATTTT.

This clonotype was recorded at least ten times. This chain connects TRBV20-1 to TRBJ2-7; 10 bases are a match to TRBD2. The CDR3 is 13 amino acids. V was pared by 5 bases and J by 3 bases, with 4 bases of the junction left unmatched. Germline V gives CDR1 DFQATT, CDR2 SNEGSKA (reference sequence). The CDR3 here is CSAPGLADYEQYF. The CDR3 bases are TGCAGTGCTCCTGGACTAGCGGACTACGAGCAGTACTTC.

This clonotype was counted only a few times. The chain carries TRBV10-3 and TRBJ2-3; 9 nucleotides match TRBD1. CDR1 is ENHRY, CDR2 SYGVKD, per germline. Trimming at V came to 11 bases and at J to 5 bases, leaving 14 bases not matched to a gene. CDR3 length equals 15 residues. CDR3 sequence: CASQTGGAVKDTQYF. Written as DNA, the CDR3 is TGTGCCTCACAAACAGGGGGCGCGGTCAAAGATACGCAGTATTTT.